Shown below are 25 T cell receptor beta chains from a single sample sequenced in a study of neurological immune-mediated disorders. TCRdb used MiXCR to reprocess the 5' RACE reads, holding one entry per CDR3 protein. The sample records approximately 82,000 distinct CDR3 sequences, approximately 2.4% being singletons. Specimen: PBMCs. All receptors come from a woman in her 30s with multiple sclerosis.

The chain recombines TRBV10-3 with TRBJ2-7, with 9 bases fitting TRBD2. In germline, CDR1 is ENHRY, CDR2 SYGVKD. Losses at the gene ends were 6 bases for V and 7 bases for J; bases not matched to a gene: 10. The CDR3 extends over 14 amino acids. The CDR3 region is CAIRAGGRAGEQYF. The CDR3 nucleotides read TGTGCCATCAGAGCCGGCGGGAGGGCGGGGGAGCAGTACTTC.

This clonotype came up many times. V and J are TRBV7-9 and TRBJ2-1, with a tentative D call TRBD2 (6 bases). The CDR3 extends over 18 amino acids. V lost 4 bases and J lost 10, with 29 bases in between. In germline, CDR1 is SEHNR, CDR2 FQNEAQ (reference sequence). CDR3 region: CASSYGGVFGIGDGEQFF. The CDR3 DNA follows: TGTGCCAGCAGCTACGGGGGTGTATTCGGGATTGGTGATGGGGAGCAGTTCTTC.

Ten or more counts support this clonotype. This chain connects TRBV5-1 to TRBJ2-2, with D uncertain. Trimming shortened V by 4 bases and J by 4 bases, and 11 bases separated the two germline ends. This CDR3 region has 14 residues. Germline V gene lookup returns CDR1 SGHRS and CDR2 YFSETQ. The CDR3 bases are TGCGCCAGCAGCAGCCTGGAGCCCACCGGGGAGCTGTTTTTT. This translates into CASSSLEPTGELFF. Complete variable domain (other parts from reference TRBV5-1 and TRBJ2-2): KAGVTQTPRYLIKTRGQQVTLSCSPISGHRSVSWYQQTPGQGLQFLFEYFSETQRNKGNFPGRFSGRQFSNSRSEMNVSTLELGDSALYLCASSSLEPTGELFFGEGSRLTVL.

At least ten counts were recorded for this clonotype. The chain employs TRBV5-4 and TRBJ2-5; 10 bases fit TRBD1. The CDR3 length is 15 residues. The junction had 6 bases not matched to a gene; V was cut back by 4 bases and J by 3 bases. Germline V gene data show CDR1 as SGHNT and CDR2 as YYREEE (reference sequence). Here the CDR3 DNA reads TGTGCCAGCAGCACGCGACAGGGGGCGGAAGAGACCCAGTACTTC. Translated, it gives CASSTRQGAEETQYF.

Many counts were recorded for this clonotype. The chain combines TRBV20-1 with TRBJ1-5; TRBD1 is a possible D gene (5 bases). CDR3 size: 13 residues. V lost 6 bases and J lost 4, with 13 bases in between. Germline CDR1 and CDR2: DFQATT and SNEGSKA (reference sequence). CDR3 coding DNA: TGCAGTGCCCGGGGAGGGGTAAATCAGCCCCAGCATTTT. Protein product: CSARGGVNQPQHF.

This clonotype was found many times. The CDR3: CASEQGSGELFF. The CDR3 DNA sequence: TGCGCCAGCGAGCAGGGGTCCGGGGAGCTGTTTTTT. The chain carries TRBV5-1 and TRBJ2-2; D is perhaps TRBD1 (6 bases). Trimming took 7 bases from V and 6 from J, leaving 10 bases between them. Germline CDR1 is SGHRS and CDR2 is YFSETQ. This CDR3 has 12 amino acids.

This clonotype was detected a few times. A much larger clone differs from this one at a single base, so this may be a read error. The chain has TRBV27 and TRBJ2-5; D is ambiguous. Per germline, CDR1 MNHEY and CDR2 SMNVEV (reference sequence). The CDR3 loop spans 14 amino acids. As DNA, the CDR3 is TGTGCCAGCAGTCTCGGGTGGGATCAAGAGAACCAGTACTTC. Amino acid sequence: CASSLGWDQENQYF.

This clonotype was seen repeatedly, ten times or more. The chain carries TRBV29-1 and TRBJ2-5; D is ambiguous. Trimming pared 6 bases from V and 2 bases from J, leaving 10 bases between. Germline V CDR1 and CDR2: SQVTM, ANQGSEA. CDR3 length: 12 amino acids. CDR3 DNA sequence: TGCAGCGTAGATGGTAGGCAAGAGACCCAGTACTTC. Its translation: CSVDGRQETQYF.

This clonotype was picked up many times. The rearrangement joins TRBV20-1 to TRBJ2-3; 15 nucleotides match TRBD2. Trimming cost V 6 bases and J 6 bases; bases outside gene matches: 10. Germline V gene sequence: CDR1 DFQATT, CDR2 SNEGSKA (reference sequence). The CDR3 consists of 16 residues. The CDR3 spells CSASAGLAGGTDTQYF. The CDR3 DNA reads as TGCAGTGCGTCTGCCGGACTAGCGGGAGGGACCGATACGCAGTATTTT.

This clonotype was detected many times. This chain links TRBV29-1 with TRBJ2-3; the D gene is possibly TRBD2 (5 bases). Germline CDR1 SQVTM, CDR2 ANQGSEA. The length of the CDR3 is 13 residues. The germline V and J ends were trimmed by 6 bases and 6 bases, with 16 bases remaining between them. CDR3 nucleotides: TGCAGCGTAAAAACTTTGGGCGGGGATACGCAGTATTTT. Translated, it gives CSVKTLGGDTQYF.

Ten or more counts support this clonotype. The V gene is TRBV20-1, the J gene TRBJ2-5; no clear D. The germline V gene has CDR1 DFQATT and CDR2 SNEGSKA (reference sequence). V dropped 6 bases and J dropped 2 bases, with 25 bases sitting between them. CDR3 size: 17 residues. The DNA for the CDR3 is TGCAGTGCCTGTGATCCTCACTCGGTCTCAGTTCAAGAGACCCAGTACTTC. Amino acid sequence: CSACDPHSVSVQETQYF.

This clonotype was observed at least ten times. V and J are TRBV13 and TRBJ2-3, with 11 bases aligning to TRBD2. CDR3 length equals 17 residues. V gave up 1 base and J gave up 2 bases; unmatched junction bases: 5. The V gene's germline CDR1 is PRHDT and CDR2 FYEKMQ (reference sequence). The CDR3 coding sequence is TGTGCCAGCAGCTTAGTGCTAGCGGGAGGTTCCACAGATACGCAGTATTTT. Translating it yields CASSLVLAGGSTDTQYF.

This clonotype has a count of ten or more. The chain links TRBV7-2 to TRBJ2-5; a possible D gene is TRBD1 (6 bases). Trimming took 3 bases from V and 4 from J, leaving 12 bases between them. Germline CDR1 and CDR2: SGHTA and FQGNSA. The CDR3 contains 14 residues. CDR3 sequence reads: CASSFYGRGETQYF. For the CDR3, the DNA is TGTGCCAGCAGCTTTTATGGCAGGGGAGAGACCCAGTACTTC.

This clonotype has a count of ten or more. The CDR3: CASSQGSGEKLFF. CDR3 sequence (DNA): TGCGCCAGCAGCCAGGGGTCCGGCGAAAAACTGTTTTTT. This rearrangement joins TRBV4-3 to TRBJ1-4; D gene uncertain. The ends were cut back, 3 bases at V and 8 bases at J, with 10 bases in the middle. The CDR3 extends over 13 amino acids. CDR1 is LGHNA, CDR2 YSLEER, per germline.

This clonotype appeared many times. The CDR3 loop reads CASSIGTGGLYGYTF. The DNA for the CDR3 is TGTGCCAGCAGCATAGGGACAGGGGGCCTCTATGGCTACACCTTC. The genes are TRBV9 and TRBJ1-2; 12 bases line up with TRBD1. This CDR3 spans 15 amino acids. J was trimmed by 4 bases and V by 4 bases; bases with no gene match: 5. Germline V gives CDR1 SGDLS, CDR2 YYNGEE.

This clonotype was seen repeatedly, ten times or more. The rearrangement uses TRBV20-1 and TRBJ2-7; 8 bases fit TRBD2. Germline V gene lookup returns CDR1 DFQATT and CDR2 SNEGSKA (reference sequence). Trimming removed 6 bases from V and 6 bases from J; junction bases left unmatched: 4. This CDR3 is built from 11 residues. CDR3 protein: CSAQRGPEQYF. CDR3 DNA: TGCAGTGCCCAGCGGGGGCCCGAGCAGTACTTC.

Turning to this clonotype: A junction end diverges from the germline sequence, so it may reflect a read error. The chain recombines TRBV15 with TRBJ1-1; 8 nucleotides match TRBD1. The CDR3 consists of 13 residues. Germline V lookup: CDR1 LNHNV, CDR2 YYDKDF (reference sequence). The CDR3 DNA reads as TGTGCCAACAGCGGCAAGGACAGGGCCAAAGCTTTCTTT. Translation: CANSGKDRAKAFF.

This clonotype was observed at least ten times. The CDR3 here is CASSFGAGTYEQYF. CDR3 coding DNA: TGTGCCAGCAGTTTCGGAGCAGGGACCTACGAGCAGTACTTC. The genes are TRBV28 and TRBJ2-7; D perhaps matches TRBD1 (5 bases). Germline V gene sequence: CDR1 MDHEN, CDR2 SYDVKM. V shed 3 bases and J shed 2 bases, with 11 bases lying between them. This CDR3 spans 14 amino acids.

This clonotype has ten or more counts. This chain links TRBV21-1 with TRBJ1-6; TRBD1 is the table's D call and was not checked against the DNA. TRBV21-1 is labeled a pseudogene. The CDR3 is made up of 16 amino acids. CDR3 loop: CASNVRGLSYNSPLHF. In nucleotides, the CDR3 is TGTGCCAGCAACGTAAGGGGTCTCTCCTATAATTCACCCCTCCACTTT.

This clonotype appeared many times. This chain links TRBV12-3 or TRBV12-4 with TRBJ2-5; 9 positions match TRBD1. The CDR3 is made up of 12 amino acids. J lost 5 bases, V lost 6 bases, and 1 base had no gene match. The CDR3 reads CASRQGAETQYF. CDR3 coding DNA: TGTGCCAGCAGACAGGGGGCCGAGACCCAGTACTTC.

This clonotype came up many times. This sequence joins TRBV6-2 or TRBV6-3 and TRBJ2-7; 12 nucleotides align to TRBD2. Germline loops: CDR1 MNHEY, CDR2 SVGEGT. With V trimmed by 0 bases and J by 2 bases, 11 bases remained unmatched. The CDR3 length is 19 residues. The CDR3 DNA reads TGTGCCAGCAGTTACTCGACTAGCGGGAGCTTTACATCGACCTACGAGCAGTACTTC. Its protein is CASSYSTSGSFTSTYEQYF.

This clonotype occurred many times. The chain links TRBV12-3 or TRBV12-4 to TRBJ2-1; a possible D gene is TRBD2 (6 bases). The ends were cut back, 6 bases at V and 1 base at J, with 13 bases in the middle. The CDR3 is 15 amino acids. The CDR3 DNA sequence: TGTGCCAGCAGGTATAGGGACTCTTCCTACAATGAGCAGTTCTTC. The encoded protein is CASRYRDSSYNEQFF.

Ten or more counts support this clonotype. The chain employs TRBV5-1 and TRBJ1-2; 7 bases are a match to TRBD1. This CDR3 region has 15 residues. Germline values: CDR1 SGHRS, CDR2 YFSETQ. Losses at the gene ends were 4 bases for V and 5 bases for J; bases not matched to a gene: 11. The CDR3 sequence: CASSPQTGSGYGYTF. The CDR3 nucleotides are TGCGCCAGCAGCCCACAGACAGGGAGCGGATATGGCTACACCTTC. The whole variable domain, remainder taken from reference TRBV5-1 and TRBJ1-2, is KAGVTQTPRYLIKTRGQQVTLSCSPISGHRSVSWYQQTPGQGLQFLFEYFSETQRNKGNFPGRFSGRQFSNSRSEMNVSTLELGDSALYLCASSPQTGSGYGYTFGSGTRLTVV.

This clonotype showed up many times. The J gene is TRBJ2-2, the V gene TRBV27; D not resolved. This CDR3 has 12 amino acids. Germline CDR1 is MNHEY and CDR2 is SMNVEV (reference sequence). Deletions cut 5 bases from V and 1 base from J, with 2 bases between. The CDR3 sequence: CASSRNTGELFF. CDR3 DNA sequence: TGTGCCAGCAGTAGGAACACCGGGGAGCTGTTTTTT.

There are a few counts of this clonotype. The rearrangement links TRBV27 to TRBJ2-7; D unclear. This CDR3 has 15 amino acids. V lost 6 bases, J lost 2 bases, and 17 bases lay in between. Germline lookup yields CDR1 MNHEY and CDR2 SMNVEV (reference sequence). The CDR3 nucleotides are TGTGCCAGCAGCCCCAAGCGATATCGAGCCTACGAGCAGTACTTC. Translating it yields CASSPKRYRAYEQYF.